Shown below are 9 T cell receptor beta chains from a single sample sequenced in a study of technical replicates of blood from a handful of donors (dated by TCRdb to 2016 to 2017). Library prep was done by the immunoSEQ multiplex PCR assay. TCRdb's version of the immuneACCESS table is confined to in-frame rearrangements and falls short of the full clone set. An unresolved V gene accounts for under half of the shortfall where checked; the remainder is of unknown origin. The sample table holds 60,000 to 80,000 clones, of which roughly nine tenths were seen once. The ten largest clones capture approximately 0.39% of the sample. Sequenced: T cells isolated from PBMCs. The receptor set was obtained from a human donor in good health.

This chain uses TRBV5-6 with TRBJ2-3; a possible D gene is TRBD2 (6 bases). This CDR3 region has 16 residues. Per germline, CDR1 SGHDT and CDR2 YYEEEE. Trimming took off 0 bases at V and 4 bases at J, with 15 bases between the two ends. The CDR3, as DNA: TGTGCCAGCAGCTTGGCCATCGGACTATCTCCAGATACGCAGTATTTT. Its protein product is CASSLAIGLSPDTQYF.

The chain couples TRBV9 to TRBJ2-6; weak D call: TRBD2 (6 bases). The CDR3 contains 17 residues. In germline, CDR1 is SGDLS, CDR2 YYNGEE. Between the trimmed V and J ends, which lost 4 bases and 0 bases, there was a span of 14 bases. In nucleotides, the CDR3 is TGTGCCAGCAGCCCCGGGCCCGGGAGCTCTGGGGCCAACGTCCTGACTTTC. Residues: CASSPGPGSSGANVLTF.

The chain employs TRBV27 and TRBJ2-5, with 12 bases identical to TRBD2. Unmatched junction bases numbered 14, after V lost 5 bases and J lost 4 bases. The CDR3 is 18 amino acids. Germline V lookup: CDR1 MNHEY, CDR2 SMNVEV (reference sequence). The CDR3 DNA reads TGTGCCAGCAGTAGTCTCACCACTCTACTAGCGGGAGGAGAGACCCAGTACTTC. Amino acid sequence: CASSSLTTLLAGGETQYF.

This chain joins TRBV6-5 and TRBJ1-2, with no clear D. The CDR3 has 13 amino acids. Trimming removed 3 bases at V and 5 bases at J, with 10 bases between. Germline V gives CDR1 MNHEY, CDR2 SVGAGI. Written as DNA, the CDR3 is TGTGCCAGCAGTTATGTACCAGCGTATGGCTACACCTTC. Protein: CASSYVPAYGYTF.

The CDR3 DNA follows: TGTGCTAGTGGTTGGTCGGGGACCGGGGAGCTGTTTTTT. It translates to CASGWSGTGELFF. This chain connects TRBV12-5 to TRBJ2-2; the D gene is possibly TRBD2 (5 bases). V dropped 4 bases and J dropped 5 bases, with 8 bases sitting between them. This CDR3 has 13 amino acids. The germline V gene encodes CDR1 LGHNT and CDR2 FRNRAP.

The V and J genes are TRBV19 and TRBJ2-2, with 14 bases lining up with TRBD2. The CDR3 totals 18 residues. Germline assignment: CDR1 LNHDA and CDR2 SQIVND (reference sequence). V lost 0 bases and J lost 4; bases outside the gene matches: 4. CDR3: CASSIEGLAGGLTGELFF. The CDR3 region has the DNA TGTGCCAGTAGTATAGAAGGACTAGCGGGAGGTCTCACCGGGGAGCTGTTTTTT. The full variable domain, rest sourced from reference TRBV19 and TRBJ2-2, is DGGITQSPKYLFRKEGQNVTLSCEQNLNHDAMYWYRQDPGQGLRLIYYSQIVNDFQKGDIAEGYSVSREKKESFPLTVTSAQKNPTAFYLCASSIEGLAGGLTGELFFGEGSRLTVL.

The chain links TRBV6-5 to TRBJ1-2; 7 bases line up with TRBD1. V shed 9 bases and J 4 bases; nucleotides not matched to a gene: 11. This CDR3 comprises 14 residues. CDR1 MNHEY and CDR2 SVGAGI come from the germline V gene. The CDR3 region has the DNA TGTGCCAGTACCACGAGACAGGGACCCTATGGCTACACCTTC. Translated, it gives CASTTRQGPYGYTF.

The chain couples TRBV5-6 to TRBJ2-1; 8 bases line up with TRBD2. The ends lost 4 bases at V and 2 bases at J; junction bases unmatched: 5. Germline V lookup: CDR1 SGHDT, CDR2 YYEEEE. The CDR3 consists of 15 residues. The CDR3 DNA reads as TGTGCCAGCAGCCCTTCTAGCGGGCCCTACAATGAGCAGTTCTTC. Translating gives CASSPSSGPYNEQFF. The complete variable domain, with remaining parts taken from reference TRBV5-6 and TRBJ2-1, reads DAGVTQSPTHLIKTRGQQVTLRCSPKSGHDTVSWYQQALGQGPQFIFQYYEEEERQRGNFPDRFSGHQFPNYSSELNVNALLLGDSALYLCASSPSSGPYNEQFFGPGTRLTVL.

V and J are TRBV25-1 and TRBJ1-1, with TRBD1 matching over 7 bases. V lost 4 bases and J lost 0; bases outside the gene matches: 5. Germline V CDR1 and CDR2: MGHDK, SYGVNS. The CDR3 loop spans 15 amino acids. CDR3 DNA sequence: TGTGCCAGCAGTGTGACAGGGAAATTGAACACTGAAGCTTTCTTT. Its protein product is CASSVTGKLNTEAFF.